This T cell receptor beta chain was obtained from a study of T cell clones after liver transplantation. The wider study: As an antigen-independent comparator, third-party-reactive TCRbeta sequences came from pre-transplant mixed lymphocyte reactions. Three of the eight recipients were HCV-positive; the rest had non-autoimmune, non-viral transplant indications.

Broader study findings: Compared with third party-reactive sequences, donor-reactive ones declined more, independent of withdrawal success.

On this clone itself: Its antigen is undetermined.

The data were produced by immunoSEQ multiplex PCR, yet TCRdb's version contains in-frame clones alone and is incomplete. The data hold about 71,000 clones, with 80% observed a single time. Trimming at V came to 3 bases and at J to 3 bases, leaving 3 bases not matched to a gene. The CDR3 is 15 residues long. The V gene's germline CDR1 is MDHEN and CDR2 SYDVKM. Here the sequenced sample was CD4+ T cells from blood, taken 12 months after liver transplant. This sequence was found in a human patient who received a liver transplant. The T cells may come from the graft donor. The genes are TRBV28 and TRBJ2-1, with 9 bases lining up with TRBD2. CDR3 in amino acids: CASSFVAGVYNEQFF. CDR3 nucleotide sequence: TGTGCCAGCAGTTTCGTAGCGGGAGTCTACAATGAGCAGTTCTTC.